Shown below are 29 T cell receptor beta chains from a single sample sequenced in a study of CD8 T cells in ankylosing spondylitis (dated by TCRdb to the late 2010s). Library generation was performed with 5' RACE. These reads were obtained on an Illumina HiSeq 2500. TCRdb trimmed public reads at Q25 via fastp, called clones via MiXCR and kept in-frame beta chains. Rows are combined by CDR3 protein, so each entry shows the most common genes and DNA. This sample lists fewer than 550,000 distinct CDR3 sequences; about 5.2% were detected once. Of the sample, under 4.5% falls within the top ten clones. Broader findings and caveats from the paper: A TCR beta motif made up of several highly homologous amino acid variants appeared to be characteristic of blood from ankylosing spondylitis patients.

These TCRs' antigens remain unknown. Sequenced material: blood, either unsorted or a sorted T cell fraction (not recorded which). The receptor source for this set is a male donor with ankylosing spondylitis.

In its sample, this clonotype was seen many times. The chain recombines TRBV18 with TRBJ1-1, with D maybe TRBD1 (6 bases). In germline, CDR1 is KGHSH, CDR2 LQKENI. The CDR3 is made up of 15 amino acids. Trimming cost V 6 bases and J 3 bases, with 17 bases left between them. In nucleotides, the CDR3 is TGTGCCAGCTCCCCGAGGACAGCTCCGGACACTGAAGCTTTCTTT. Amino acids: CASSPRTAPDTEAFF.

This clonotype appeared many times. The rearrangement uses TRBV11-1 and TRBJ2-2, with 12 bases aligning to TRBD2. Trimming at V came to 5 bases and at J to 0 bases, leaving 7 bases not matched to a gene. This CDR3 comprises 18 residues. From germline, CDR1 is SGHAT and CDR2 FQDESV (reference sequence). CDR3 region: CASSLGLAGSANTGELFF. In nucleotides, the CDR3 is TGTGCCAGCAGCCTTGGACTAGCGGGGTCCGCGAACACCGGGGAGCTGTTTTTT.

This clonotype was found many times. DNA of the CDR3: TGCAGTGCTACTAGCGGGAGATTCGCCTACGAGCAGTACTTC. This gives the protein CSATSGRFAYEQYF. The V call is TRBV20-1, the J call TRBJ2-7; 10 bases align to TRBD2. Germline V gives CDR1 DFQATT, CDR2 SNEGSKA (reference sequence). Trimming removed 4 bases from V and 2 bases from J; junction bases left unmatched: 5. This CDR3 spans 14 amino acids.

This clonotype was recorded at least ten times. The chain carries TRBV7-2 and TRBJ2-2, with a weak D call TRBD2 (6 bases). This CDR3 spans 15 amino acids. V lost 5 bases and J lost 4, with 14 bases in between. Germline CDR1 and CDR2: SGHTA and FQGNSA. In DNA form, the CDR3 reads TGTGCCAGCAGCCCGCCGGCCGGGGGCACCGGGGAGCTGTTTTTT. Translation: CASSPPAGGTGELFF.

This clonotype was recorded many times. This chain joins TRBV20-1 and TRBJ1-5, with 7 positions matching TRBD1. CDR3 length: 15 amino acids. Germline loops: CDR1 DFQATT, CDR2 SNEGSKA (reference sequence). V dropped 4 bases and J dropped 2; count of bases not matched to a gene: 8. In DNA form, the CDR3 reads TGCAGTGCTAACCCGGCGACAGGGCGCAATCAGCCCCAGCATTTT. Its protein is CSANPATGRNQPQHF.

This clonotype appeared many times. V and J are TRBV5-1 and TRBJ1-5; tentative D call: TRBD1 (6 bases). CDR3 size: 17 residues. With 0 bases removed from V and 2 bases from J, the gap between germline ends came to 15 bases. Germline V gene data show CDR1 as SGHRS and CDR2 as YFSETQ. CDR3 residues: CASSLAGGGDGNQPQHF. CDR3 nucleotide sequence: TGCGCCAGCAGCTTGGCTGGGGGCGGTGATGGCAATCAGCCCCAGCATTTT.

This clonotype has a count of ten or more. The chain carries TRBV27 and TRBJ2-7; 11 nucleotides match TRBD2. V shed 3 bases and J 1 base; nucleotides not matched to a gene: 8. The germline V gene encodes CDR1 MNHEY and CDR2 SMNVEV (reference sequence). CDR3 length: 17 residues. The CDR3 sequence is CASSFGTSGDNSYEQYF. CDR3 nucleotide sequence: TGTGCCAGCAGTTTCGGGACTAGCGGTGATAATTCCTACGAGCAGTACTTC.

J is TRBJ2-2 and V is TRBV29-1; no definite D call. This CDR3 has 15 residues. Germline values: CDR1 SQVTM, CDR2 ANQGSEA. The ends were cut back, 6 bases at V and 3 bases at J, with 17 bases in the middle. CDR3 DNA sequence: TGCAGCGTCAACCGGAGACATGGCGACACCGGGGAGCTGTTTTTT. Encoded protein: CSVNRRHGDTGELFF.

The rearrangement uses TRBV7-9 and TRBJ1-5, with TRBD1 matching over 8 bases. Trimming took 4 bases from V and 7 from J; bases not matched to a gene: 6. Germline lookup yields CDR1 SEHNR and CDR2 FQNEAQ (reference sequence). This CDR3 comprises 14 residues. This CDR3 reads CASSYGGQAQPQHF. In DNA, the CDR3 is TGTGCCAGCAGCTACGGGGGACAGGCCCAGCCCCAGCATTTT.

This clonotype was counted at least ten times. The genes are TRBV12-3 or TRBV12-4 and TRBJ1-1; TRBD1 agrees at 7 bases. Germline trimming cut 5 bases from V and 3 bases from J; bases unmatched to any gene: 6. The CDR3 runs to 14 residues. The CDR3 is CASSLPDRDTEAFF. The DNA for the CDR3 is TGTGCCAGCAGTCTACCCGACAGGGACACTGAAGCTTTCTTT.

This clonotype occurred many times. Sequence at one end of the junction differs from germline and may be a read error. This chain joins TRBV20-1 and TRBJ2-3; perhaps TRBD2 as D (6 bases). CDR1 is DFQATT and CDR2 is SNEGSKA in the germline V gene (reference sequence). CDR3 size: 16 residues. The CDR3 loop is CCARDSMRDVTDTQYF. CDR3 sequence (DNA): TGCTGTGCTAGAGATAGTATGCGGGATGTCACAGATACGCAGTATTTT.

This clonotype was seen at least ten times. The chain joins TRBV5-1 to TRBJ1-5, with a tentative D call TRBD1 (6 bases). Germline V CDR1 and CDR2: SGHRS, YFSETQ. V was cut by 4 bases and J by 6 bases, with 20 bases left in between. The CDR3 is 16 amino acids. CDR3 region: CASSQRPREGGQPQHF. CDR3 DNA sequence: TGCGCCAGCAGCCAACGGCCCAGGGAAGGGGGTCAGCCCCAGCATTTT.

This clonotype appeared many times. This rearrangement joins TRBV4-2 to TRBJ1-6, with D tentatively TRBD1 (5 bases). Germline values: CDR1 LGHNA, CDR2 YNFKEQ. This CDR3 spans 15 amino acids. The V and J ends lost 5 bases and 7 bases respectively, with 15 bases between them. CDR3 nucleotide sequence: TGTGCCAGCAGCGGGGGACGGGACCTCAATTCACCCCTCCACTTT. Residues: CASSGGRDLNSPLHF.

This clonotype occurred many times. The V gene is TRBV6-1, the J gene TRBJ2-1, with a weak D call TRBD2 (6 bases). This CDR3 spans 16 amino acids. Germline CDR1 MNHNS, CDR2 SASEGT. Trimming cost V 2 bases and J 2 bases, with 13 bases left between them. For the CDR3, the DNA is TGTGCCAGCAGTGAAAAGGGACTTCCCCCCTACAATGAGCAGTTCTTC. It translates to CASSEKGLPPYNEQFF.

V and J are TRBV12-3 or TRBV12-4 and TRBJ1-6; weak D call: TRBD1 (5 bases). CDR3 length equals 14 residues. V was pared by 6 bases and J by 4 bases, with 10 bases between. The CDR3 DNA is TGTGCCAGCAGGCTGGGGGGTTATAATTCACCCCTCCACTTT. Translation gives CASRLGGYNSPLHF.

A few counts support this clonotype. This rearrangement joins TRBV7-2 to TRBJ1-6; D is ambiguous. The CDR3 is 13 amino acids. Trimming took 4 bases from V and 8 from J, leaving 9 bases between them. The V gene's germline CDR1 is SGHTA and CDR2 FQGNSA. The CDR3 loop is CASSSRGYSPLHF. In nucleotides, the CDR3 is TGTGCCAGCAGCTCGAGAGGGTATTCACCCCTCCACTTT.

This clonotype appeared many times. The V and J genes are TRBV7-2 and TRBJ1-1; weak D call: TRBD1 (6 bases). The germline V gene has CDR1 SGHTA and CDR2 FQGNSA. The V gene lost 2 bases and the J gene lost 12 bases, with 19 bases spanning the gap. The CDR3 is 14 amino acids. CDR3 region: CASSLSGGGLLTFF. CDR3 nucleotide sequence: TGTGCCAGCAGCTTATCGGGGGGCGGGCTGTTAACTTTCTTT.

This clonotype occurred a few times. The V call is TRBV7-8, the J call TRBJ2-5; 13 nucleotides match TRBD2. This CDR3 is 17 amino acids long. Germline CDR1 is SGHVS and CDR2 is FQNEAQ. The J segment lost 5 bases and the V segment lost 5 bases, leaving 11 bases of the junction unmatched. CDR3 nucleotides: TGTGCCAGCAGCAGCAGGACTAGCGGGAGTGAGCGGGAGACCCAGTACTTC. This translates into CASSSRTSGSERETQYF.

This clonotype was detected ten times or more. This chain connects TRBV20-1 to TRBJ2-2, with 8 nucleotides matching TRBD1. The CDR3 has 14 residues. J lost 1 base, V lost 3 bases, and 1 base had no gene match. Germline CDR1 is DFQATT and CDR2 is SNEGSKA (reference sequence). DNA for the CDR3: TGCAGTGCTAGCAGGGGGCGGAACACCGGGGAGCTGTTTTTT. Translation gives CSASRGRNTGELFF.

This clonotype was found many times. The chain is built from TRBV12-3 or TRBV12-4 and TRBJ1-1; no firm D call. There are 11 residues in the CDR3. V was shortened by 5 bases and J by 2 bases, with 3 bases between the two germline ends. The CDR3 nucleotides are TGTGCCAGCAGTCGCAACACTGAAGCTTTCTTT. The encoded protein is CASSRNTEAFF.

This clonotype has at least ten counts. This chain joins TRBV6-5 and TRBJ2-2; TRBD2 agrees at 13 bases. With V trimmed by 2 bases and J by 6 bases, 6 bases remained unmatched. CDR3 length equals 17 residues. Per the germline V gene, CDR1 is MNHEY and CDR2 is SVGAGI. Here the CDR3 DNA reads TGTGCCAGCAGTTACCCCGGACTAGCGGGGGATTCCGGGGAGCTGTTTTTT. Translating it yields CASSYPGLAGDSGELFF.

This clonotype showed up many times. V and J are TRBV20-1 and TRBJ2-3; 7 positions match TRBD1. V gave up 8 bases and J gave up 1 base; unmatched junction bases: 9. The germline gives CDR1 DFQATT, CDR2 SNEGSKA (reference sequence). CDR3 length equals 14 residues. Here the CDR3 DNA reads TGCAGTACTGACCAGGGGGTCGGCACAGATACGCAGTATTTT. Translating gives CSTDQGVGTDTQYF.

This clonotype was picked up many times. CDR3 coding DNA: TGTGCCAGCAGCGAGCCCTATGGGGTAAGCTATGGCTACACCTTC. Translating it yields CASSEPYGVSYGYTF. The rearrangement uses TRBV9 and TRBJ1-2, with D uncertain. CDR3 length: 15 residues. Germline-derived CDR1 and CDR2 are SGDLS and YYNGEE. V dropped 3 bases and J dropped 4 bases, with 16 bases sitting between them.

This clonotype was seen at least ten times. The J gene is TRBJ2-5, the V gene TRBV27, with TRBD2 identical over 9 bases. The J segment lost 5 bases and the V segment lost 2 bases, leaving 9 bases of the junction unmatched. This CDR3 is 16 amino acids long. CDR1 and CDR2 (germline): MNHEY, SMNVEV (reference sequence). CDR3 coding DNA: TGTGCCAGCAGTTTAGGAGGCGGGAGGGCCTCGGAGACCCAGTACTTC. Translated, it gives CASSLGGGRASETQYF.

The chain employs TRBV10-2 and TRBJ1-1; D is undetermined. CDR3 size: 14 residues. V lost 2 bases, J lost 4 bases, and 11 bases lay in between. Germline lookup yields CDR1 WSHSY and CDR2 SAAADI. This CDR3 is CASSEAEKGTEAFF. The DNA for the CDR3 is TGCGCCAGCAGTGAGGCGGAAAAGGGCACTGAAGCTTTCTTT.

Only a few counts were recorded for this clonotype. The V and J genes are TRBV4-1 and TRBJ2-5, with TRBD1 identical over 11 bases. Unmatched junction bases numbered 2, after V lost 2 bases and J lost 3 bases. Germline V lookup: CDR1 MGHRA, CDR2 YSYEKL. The CDR3 has 15 residues. The CDR3 sequence is CASSQRDRGKETQYF. CDR3 DNA: TGCGCCAGCAGCCAAAGGGACAGGGGGAAAGAGACCCAGTACTTC.

In this sample, this clonotype turned up a few times. The rearrangement links TRBV28 to TRBJ2-1, with 7 bases fitting TRBD2. The CDR3 covers 14 residues. CDR1 is MDHEN and CDR2 is SYDVKM in the germline V gene. V was pared by 8 bases and J by 2 bases, with 6 bases of the junction left unmatched. DNA for the CDR3: TGTGCCAGCGGCCGGGGGAGGGCCTACAATGAGCAGTTCTTC. Amino acid sequence: CASGRGRAYNEQFF.

In this sample, this clonotype turned up many times. The V gene is TRBV6-2 or TRBV6-3, the J gene TRBJ1-5, with 12 bases aligning to TRBD1. The CDR3 has 16 residues. J lost 4 bases, V lost 4 bases, and 5 bases had no gene match. CDR1 MNHEY and CDR2 SVGEGT come from the germline V gene. CDR3 region: CASSSRDRGRNQPQHF. The CDR3 bases are TGTGCCAGCAGTTCCCGGGACAGGGGGCGAAATCAGCCCCAGCATTTT.

Ten or more counts support this clonotype. The chain couples TRBV20-1 to TRBJ2-7, with TRBD2 matching 9 bases. This CDR3 has 15 amino acids. J gave up 0 bases and V 3 bases, and 6 bases lay outside the gene matches. CDR1 is DFQATT and CDR2 is SNEGSKA in the germline V gene (reference sequence). For the CDR3, the DNA is TGCAGTGCTAGTGGTGTAGCGGGAGACTCCTACGAGCAGTACTTC. Amino acids: CSASGVAGDSYEQYF.